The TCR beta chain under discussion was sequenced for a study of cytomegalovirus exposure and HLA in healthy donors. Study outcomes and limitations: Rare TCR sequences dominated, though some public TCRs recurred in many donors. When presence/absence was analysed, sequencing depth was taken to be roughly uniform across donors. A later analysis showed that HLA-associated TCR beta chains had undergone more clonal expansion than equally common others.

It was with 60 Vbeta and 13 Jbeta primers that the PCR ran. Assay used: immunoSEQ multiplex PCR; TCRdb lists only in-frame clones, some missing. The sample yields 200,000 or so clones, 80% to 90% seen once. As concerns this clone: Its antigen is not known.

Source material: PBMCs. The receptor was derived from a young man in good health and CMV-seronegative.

The CDR3 nucleotides are TGTGCCAGCTCACCGTCGGGGACAGGGAACTCACCCCTCCACTTT. It specifies CASSPSGTGNSPLHF. The genes are TRBV18 and TRBJ1-6; TRBD1 aligns across 9 bases. Germline V gives CDR1 KGHSH, CDR2 LQKENI. The CDR3 loop spans 15 amino acids. After removal of 3 bases from V and 10 bases from J, the junction contained 7 bases not matched to a gene.